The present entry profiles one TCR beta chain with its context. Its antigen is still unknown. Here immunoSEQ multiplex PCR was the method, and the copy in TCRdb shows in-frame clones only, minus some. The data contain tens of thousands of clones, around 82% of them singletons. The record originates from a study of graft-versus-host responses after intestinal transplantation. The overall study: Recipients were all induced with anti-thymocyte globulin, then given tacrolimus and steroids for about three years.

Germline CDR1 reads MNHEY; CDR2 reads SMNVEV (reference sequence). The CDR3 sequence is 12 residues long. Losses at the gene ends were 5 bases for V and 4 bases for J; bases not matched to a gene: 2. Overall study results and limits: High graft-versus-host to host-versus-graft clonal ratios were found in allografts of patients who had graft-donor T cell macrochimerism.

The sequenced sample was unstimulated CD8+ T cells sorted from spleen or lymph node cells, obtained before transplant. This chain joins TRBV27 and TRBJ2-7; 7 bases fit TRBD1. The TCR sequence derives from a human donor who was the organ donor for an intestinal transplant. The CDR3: CASSRQGYEQYF. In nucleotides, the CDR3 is TGTGCCAGCAGTCGACAGGGTTACGAGCAGTACTTC.